This passage covers 18 T cell receptor beta chains from one sample sequenced in a study of blood T cell repertoires in COVID-19. Sequenced by immunoSEQ multiplex PCR; TCRdb stores in-frame clones only, minus some. The table includes about 280,000 clones, less than 90% detected once. Sequencing was performed on peripheral blood. The receptors originated from a woman between 65 and 79 years old with COVID-19, enrolled during active disease.

The V gene is TRBV28, the J gene TRBJ2-2; tentative D call: TRBD1 (6 bases). There are 14 residues in the CDR3. Germline CDR1 and CDR2: MDHEN and SYDVKM. Trimming stripped 4 bases from V and 6 bases from J, with 12 bases between. CDR3 DNA sequence: TGTGCCAGCAGTTCGAAACAGGGACCCGGGGAGCTGTTTTTT. Protein: CASSSKQGPGELFF.

V is TRBV12-5 and J is TRBJ2-5; tentatively, D is TRBD1 (6 bases). Germline lookup yields CDR1 LGHNT and CDR2 FRNRAP. The V end was cut by 4 bases, the J end by 6 bases, with 18 bases between. There are 15 residues in the CDR3. In DNA form, the CDR3 reads TGTGCTAGTGGTTCCCCTACTGGGGGCGTAAAGACCCAGTACTTC. Encoded protein: CASGSPTGGVKTQYF.

The V and J genes are TRBV18 and TRBJ2-7, with unresolved D. The germline gives CDR1 KGHSH, CDR2 LQKENI. The CDR3 length is 13 residues. V was trimmed by 0 bases and J by 4 bases, leaving 7 bases between them. CDR3 sequence (DNA): TGTGCCAGCTCACCACCCCCAGGTTACGAGCAGTACTTC. Translated: CASSPPPGYEQYF.

A single count supports this clone. CDR3 protein: CASSVERDSPSTDTQYF. CDR3 DNA: TGTGCCAGCAGCGTAGAGAGGGACAGTCCTAGCACAGATACGCAGTATTTT. The gene calls are TRBV9 and TRBJ2-3; 7 bases fit TRBD1. CDR1 is SGDLS, CDR2 YYNGEE, per germline. CDR3 length equals 17 residues. The trim removed 0 bases at V and 0 bases at J, leaving 7 bases unmatched.

The chain is built from TRBV30 and TRBJ1-3; a weak D match, TRBD1 (6 bases). This CDR3 contains 14 residues. CDR1 GTSNPN and CDR2 SVGIG come from the germline V gene (reference sequence). Trimming cost V 7 bases and J 0 bases, with 13 bases left between them. CDR3 nucleotide sequence: TGTGCCTCCCAGCCAGGGGTCTCTGGAAACACCATATATTTT. Protein: CASQPGVSGNTIYF.

The J gene is TRBJ1-3, the V gene TRBV11-2, with D perhaps TRBD1 (6 bases). Germline lookup yields CDR1 SGHAT and CDR2 FQNNGV. There are 16 residues in the CDR3. V dropped 5 bases and J dropped 4 bases, with 18 bases sitting between them. The CDR3 DNA sequence: TGTGCCAGCAGCATCCTCAGGGGTCCGAGGGGAAACACCATATATTTT. Translation gives CASSILRGPRGNTIYF.

V gene TRBV9 combines with J gene TRBJ1-6; no reliable D call. The CDR3 runs to 14 residues. Deletions cut 8 bases from V and 6 bases from J, with 15 bases between. Germline loops: CDR1 SGDLS, CDR2 YYNGEE. The CDR3 region is CASGGLTINSPLHF. DNA of the CDR3: TGTGCCAGTGGTGGACTGACGATTAATTCACCCCTCCACTTT.

This clone was counted only a few times. The V and J genes are TRBV12-5 and TRBJ1-4; D possibly corresponds to TRBD1 (5 bases). Per germline, CDR1 LGHNT and CDR2 FRNRAP. There are 15 residues in the CDR3. The V gene lost 8 bases and the J gene lost 0 bases, with 13 bases spanning the gap. CDR3: CASRPDSATNEKLFF. The CDR3, as DNA: TGTGCTAGTAGGCCAGACAGTGCAACTAATGAAAAACTGTTTTTT. Using reference TRBV12-5 and TRBJ1-4 for the parts outside the CDR3, the full variable domain is DARVTQTPRHKVTEMGQEVTMRCQPILGHNTVFWYRQTMMQGLELLAYFRNRAPLDDSGMPKDRFSAEMPDATLATLKIQPSEPRDSAVYFCASRPDSATNEKLFFGSGTQLSVL.

The rearrangement joins TRBV7-9 to TRBJ1-1; 7 bases line up with TRBD1. Germline V gene sequence: CDR1 SEHNR, CDR2 FQNEAQ (reference sequence). J lost 1 base, V lost 3 bases, and 5 bases had no gene match. This CDR3 spans 15 amino acids. In nucleotides, the CDR3 is TGTGCCAGCAGCTTCACGGAGGGGGCGAACACTGAAGCTTTCTTT. It yields the protein CASSFTEGANTEAFF.

As regards this clone: At one end, the junction sequence differs from germline, possibly due to a read error. CDR3 region: CASPPSGTAYNEQFF. For the CDR3, the DNA is TGTGCCAGCCCACCTTCCGGGACAGCCTACAATGAGCAGTTCTTC. The gene calls are TRBV18 and TRBJ2-1; TRBD1 matches 7 bases. This CDR3 is built from 15 residues. Per germline, CDR1 KGHSH and CDR2 LQKENI.

The CDR3 region is CASSEQGAGQPQHF. DNA for the CDR3: TGTGCCAGCAGTGAACAGGGGGCCGGACAGCCCCAGCATTTT. V usage is TRBV25-1 and J usage is TRBJ1-5; 8 nucleotides match TRBD1. There are 14 residues in the CDR3. Germline loops: CDR1 MGHDK, CDR2 SYGVNS. J gave up 7 bases and V 2 bases, and 4 bases lay outside the gene matches.

CDR3 protein: CASSQVQGYNSPLHF. The CDR3 DNA sequence: TGCGCCAGCAGCCAAGTCCAGGGGTATAATTCACCCCTCCACTTT. The chain uses TRBV4-3 and TRBJ1-6; possible D gene TRBD1, 6 bases. Germline CDR1 reads LGHNA; CDR2 reads YSLEER. CDR3 length equals 15 residues. V shed 1 base and J shed 4 bases, with 8 bases lying between them.

This chain connects TRBV5-6 to TRBJ2-5, with unresolved D. Germline V gene lookup returns CDR1 SGHDT and CDR2 YYEEEE. V lost 2 bases, J lost 4 bases, and 9 bases lay in between. The CDR3 loop spans 13 amino acids. Written as DNA, the CDR3 is TGTGCCAGCAGCTTCTTCTCCGTAGAGACCCAGTACTTC. Protein product: CASSFFSVETQYF.

This chain uses TRBV7-2 with TRBJ2-7, with 10 nucleotides matching TRBD2. J gave up 6 bases and V 3 bases, and 11 bases lay outside the gene matches. The CDR3 length is 16 residues. CDR1 is SGHTA and CDR2 is FQGNSA in the germline V gene. CDR3 sequence reads: CASSLAPLAGVGEQYF. The CDR3, as DNA: TGTGCCAGCAGCTTGGCCCCCCTAGCGGGGGTGGGCGAGCAGTACTTC.

This clone was counted once. CDR3 residues: CASSQGQGSSPLHF. The CDR3 DNA reads as TGTGCCAGCAGCCAGGGACAGGGAAGCTCACCCCTCCACTTT. The gene calls are TRBV3-1 (or the pseudogene TRBV3-2) and TRBJ1-6, with 9 bases that match TRBD1. Trimming at V came to 3 bases and at J to 10 bases, leaving 4 bases not matched to a gene. CDR3 length equals 14 residues. Germline-derived CDR1 and CDR2 are LGHDT and YNNKEL (reference sequence).

This clone was found once. The gene calls are TRBV19 and TRBJ1-2, with 9 bases that match TRBD1. The germline CDR1 and CDR2 sequences are LNHDA and SQIVND (reference sequence). V shed 5 bases and J 3 bases; nucleotides not matched to a gene: 10. The CDR3 is 16 residues long. This CDR3 reads CASSLPGQGSDYGYTF. In nucleotides, the CDR3 is TGTGCCAGTAGTCTCCCGGGACAGGGTTCGGACTATGGCTACACCTTC.

The chain employs TRBV5-3 and TRBJ1-2, with D perhaps matching TRBD1 (6 bases). TRBV5-3 falls under the ORF class, with uncertain function. The germline V and J ends were trimmed by 4 bases and 1 base, with 11 bases remaining between them. This CDR3 is 14 amino acids long. The CDR3 DNA follows: TGTGCCAGAAGCGCCCGGGACATTAACTATGGCTACACCTTC. Translated, it gives CARSARDINYGYTF.

The chain has TRBV5-1 and TRBJ2-7; 11 bases match TRBD2. The V gene end was trimmed by 3 bases and the J gene end by 0 bases; junction bases not matched to a gene: 2. Germline V gives CDR1 SGHRS, CDR2 YFSETQ. There are 15 residues in the CDR3. CDR3 coding DNA: TGCGCCAGCAGCTCAGGGACTAGCGGCTCCTACGAGCAGTACTTC. Its protein product is CASSSGTSGSYEQYF.